The T cell receptor (beta chain) described here comes from a study of neurological immune-mediated disorders. The study, taken as a whole, reports: The highest TCR clonal expansion occurred in HTLV-1-associated myelopathy; multiple sclerosis fell below healthy controls. None of the CDR3 amino acid sequences of expanded clones recurred across subjects, suggesting private repertoires in all groups.

The time point denotes: longitudinal time-point 1 (baseline). The unsorted libraries originated from 2 million PBMCs that had been stored at -80 C. This clonotype has just a few counts. What it recognizes is unknown. This clone may be a read error of a much larger clone one base away. The CDR3 is 15 amino acids. Germline assignment: CDR1 SQVTM and CDR2 ANQGSEA. V trimming: 6 bases; J trimming: 6 bases; junction bases outside the gene matches: 14. TCRdb called the 5' RACE reads again in MiXCR, with one record for every CDR3 protein. The table includes tens of thousands of distinct CDR3 sequences, around 11% detected once.

The V and J genes are TRBV29-1 and TRBJ2-7; TRBD2 matches 10 bases. The sequencing input was PBMCs. The source is a male donor with HTLV-1-associated myelopathy (HAM/TSP). The chain's CDR3 is CSVMGLAGVLCEQYF. In DNA form, the CDR3 reads TGCAGCGTAATGGGTCTAGCGGGGGTCCTCTGCGAGCAGTACTTC.